This section outlines one T cell receptor beta chain sequence together with its context. This sample was included in a study of blood T cell repertoires in COVID-19. Study background: COVID-19 samples from acute and convalescent phases originated in the United States, Italy and Spain.

The CDR3 contains 15 residues. The J segment lost 4 bases and the V segment lost 4 bases, leaving 9 bases of the junction unmatched. Per germline, CDR1 KGHDR and CDR2 SFDVKD. In the source study's methods: Reference gene primer amplification in the assay estimated nucleated cell counts. Here immunoSEQ multiplex PCR was the method, and the copy in TCRdb shows in-frame clones only, minus some. The D gene and trimming were derived from the DNA, and the V and J assignments and clone size from that table. The repertoire includes over 80,000 clones, 90% to 95% of them detected once, and over 1.5% sits in the top ten.

This TCR came from a man between 60 and 75 years old with acute or convalescent COVID-19. The chain has TRBV24-1 and TRBJ2-7; 7 positions match TRBD1. The sample was peripheral blood. CDR3 in amino acids: CATSDPSGTEYEQYF. DNA of the CDR3: TGTGCCACCAGTGACCCTTCCGGGACAGAATACGAGCAGTACTTC.